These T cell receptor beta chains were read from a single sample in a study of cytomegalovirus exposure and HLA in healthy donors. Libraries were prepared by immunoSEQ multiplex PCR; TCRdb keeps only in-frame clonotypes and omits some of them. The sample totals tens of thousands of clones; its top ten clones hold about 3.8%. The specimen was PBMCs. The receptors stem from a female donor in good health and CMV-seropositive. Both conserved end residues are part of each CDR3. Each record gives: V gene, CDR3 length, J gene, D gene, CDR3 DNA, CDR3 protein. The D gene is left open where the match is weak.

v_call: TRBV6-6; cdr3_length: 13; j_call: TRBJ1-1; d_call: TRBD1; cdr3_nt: TGTGCCAGCAGTTACTTTTTACAGGGGGAAGCTTTCTTT; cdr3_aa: CASSYFLQGEAFF
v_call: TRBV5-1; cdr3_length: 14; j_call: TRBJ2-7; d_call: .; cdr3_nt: TGCGCCAGCCACCGGGACAATCCCCTCGACGAGCAGTACTTC; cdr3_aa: CASHRDNPLDEQYF
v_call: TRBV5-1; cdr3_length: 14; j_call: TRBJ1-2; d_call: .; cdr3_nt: TGCGCCAGCAGCTTGGACAGGGTTAACTATGGCTACACCTTC; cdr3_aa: CASSLDRVNYGYTF
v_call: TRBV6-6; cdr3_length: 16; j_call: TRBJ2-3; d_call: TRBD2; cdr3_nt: TGTGCCAGCAGTTACGCAGCGGGAGGGCGCACAGATACGCAGTATTTT; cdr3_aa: CASSYAAGGRTDTQYF
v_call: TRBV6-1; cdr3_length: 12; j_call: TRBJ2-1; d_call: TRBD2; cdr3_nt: TGTGCCAGCAGAGCCCCTACTAGCGTGCCGTTCTTC; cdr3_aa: CASRAPTSVPFF
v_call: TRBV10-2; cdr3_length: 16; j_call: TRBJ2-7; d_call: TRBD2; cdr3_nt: TGCGCCAGCAGTGAAATGGGACTAGCGGTTCCCTACGAGCAGTACTTC; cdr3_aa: CASSEMGLAVPYEQYF
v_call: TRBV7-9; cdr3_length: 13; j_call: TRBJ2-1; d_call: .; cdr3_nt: TGTGCCAGCAGCCAGGAGATTGGGCAGGGGAAGTTCTTC; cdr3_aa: CASSQEIGQGKFF
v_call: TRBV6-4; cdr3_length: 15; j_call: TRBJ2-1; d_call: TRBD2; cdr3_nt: TGTGCCAGCAGTGTGGTAGCGGGAGTGGGGAATGAGCAGTTCTTC; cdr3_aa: CASSVVAGVGNEQFF
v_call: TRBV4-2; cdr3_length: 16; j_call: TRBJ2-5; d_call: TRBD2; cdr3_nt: TGTGCCAGCAGTCCGGGAAGCGGGAGGGTGGAAGAGACCCAGTACTTC; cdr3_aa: CASSPGSGRVEETQYF
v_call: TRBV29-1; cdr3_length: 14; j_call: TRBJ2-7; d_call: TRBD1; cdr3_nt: TGCAGCGTTGAATCCGGGACAGGGCACTACGAGCAGTACTTC; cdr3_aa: CSVESGTGHYEQYF
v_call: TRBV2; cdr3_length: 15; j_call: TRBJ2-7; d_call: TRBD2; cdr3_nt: TGTGCCAGCAGGACGTTAGCGGGCCATGCCTACGAGCAGTACTTC; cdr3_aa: CASRTLAGHAYEQYF
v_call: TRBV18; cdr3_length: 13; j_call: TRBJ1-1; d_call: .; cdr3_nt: TGTGCCAGCGCGGGGACTGCCGACACTGAAGCTTTCTTT; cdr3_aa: CASAGTADTEAFF
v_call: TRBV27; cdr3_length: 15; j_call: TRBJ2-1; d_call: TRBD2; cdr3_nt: TGTGCCAGCAGTTTTGGACTAGCGGACGACAATGAGCAGTTCTTC; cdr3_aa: CASSFGLADDNEQFF
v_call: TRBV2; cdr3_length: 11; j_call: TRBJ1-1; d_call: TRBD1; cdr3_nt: TGTGCCAGCCGGACAGGGTCTGAAGCTTTCTTT; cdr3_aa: CASRTGSEAFF
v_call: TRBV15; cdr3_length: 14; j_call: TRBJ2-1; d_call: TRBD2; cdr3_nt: TGTGCCACCAGCCTGGCTAGCGGGAGCCATGAGCAGTTCTTC; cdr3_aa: CATSLASGSHEQFF
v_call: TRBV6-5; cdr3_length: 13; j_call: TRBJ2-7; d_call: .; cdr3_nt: TGTGCCAGCAGTTCGACACCTGCCTACGAGCAGTACTTC; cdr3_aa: CASSSTPAYEQYF
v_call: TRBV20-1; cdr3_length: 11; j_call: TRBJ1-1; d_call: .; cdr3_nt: TGCAGTCCGGACAGTAACACTGAAGCTTTCTTT; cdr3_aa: CSPDSNTEAFF
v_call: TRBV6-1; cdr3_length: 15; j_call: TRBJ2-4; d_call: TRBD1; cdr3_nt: TGTGCCAGCAGGACAAGGTCACAGGGGAAAAACATTCAGTACTTC; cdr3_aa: CASRTRSQGKNIQYF
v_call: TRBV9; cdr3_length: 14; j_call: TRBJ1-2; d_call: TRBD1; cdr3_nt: TGTGCCAGCACCCCGGGACAGGAAAACTATGGCTACACCTTC; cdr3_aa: CASTPGQENYGYTF
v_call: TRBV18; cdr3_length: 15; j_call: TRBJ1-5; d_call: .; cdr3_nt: TGTGCCAGCTCACCAGGCGGTATCGGAACGATACCCCAGCATTTT; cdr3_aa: CASSPGGIGTIPQHF
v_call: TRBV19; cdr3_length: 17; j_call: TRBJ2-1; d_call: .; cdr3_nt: TGTGCCAGTAGTATAGCCACCTCTGGCGGGACGAACAATGAGCAGTTCTTC; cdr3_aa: CASSIATSGGTNNEQFF
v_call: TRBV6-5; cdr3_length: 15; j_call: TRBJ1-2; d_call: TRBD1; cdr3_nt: TGTGCCAGCAGTACGAGGGACAGGGTCCCCTATGGCTACACCTTC; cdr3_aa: CASSTRDRVPYGYTF
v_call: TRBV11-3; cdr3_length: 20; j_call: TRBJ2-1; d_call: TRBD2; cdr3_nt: TGTGCCAGCAGCCATAGGGCGGGACTAGCGGGGGCCCCCTCCTACAATGAGCAGTTCTTC; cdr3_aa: CASSHRAGLAGAPSYNEQFF
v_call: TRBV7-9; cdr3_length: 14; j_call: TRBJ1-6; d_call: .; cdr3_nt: TGTGCCAGCAGCTTAGAAGGGGGTAATTCACCCCTCCACTTT; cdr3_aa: CASSLEGGNSPLHF
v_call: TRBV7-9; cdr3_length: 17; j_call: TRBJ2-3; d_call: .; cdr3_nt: TGTGCCAGCAGCTTGATCGAGGGGGACACTTACACAGATACGCAGTATTTT; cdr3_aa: CASSLIEGDTYTDTQYF
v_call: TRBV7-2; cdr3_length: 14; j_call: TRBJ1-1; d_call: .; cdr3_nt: TGTGCCAGCAGCTTACTTCGATCCCGGACTGAAGCTTTCTTT; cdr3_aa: CASSLLRSRTEAFF
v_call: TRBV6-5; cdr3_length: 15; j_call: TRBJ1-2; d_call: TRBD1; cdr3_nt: TGTGCCAGCAGTCCCCAGGGGGCGTTTGACTATGGCTACACCTTC; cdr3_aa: CASSPQGAFDYGYTF
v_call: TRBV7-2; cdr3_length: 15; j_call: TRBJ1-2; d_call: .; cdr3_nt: TGTGCCAGCAGCTTAGTACCAGGGTTGAACTATGGCTACACCTTC; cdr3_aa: CASSLVPGLNYGYTF
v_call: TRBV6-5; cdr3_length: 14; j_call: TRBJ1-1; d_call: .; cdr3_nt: TGTGCCAGTAGTTACGACAGCCGGGGGACTGAAGCTTTCTTT; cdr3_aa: CASSYDSRGTEAFF
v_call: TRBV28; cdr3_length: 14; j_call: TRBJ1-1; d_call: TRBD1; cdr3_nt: TGTGCCAGCAGAGCCGGGACAGTCAACACTGAAGCTTTCTTT; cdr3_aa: CASRAGTVNTEAFF
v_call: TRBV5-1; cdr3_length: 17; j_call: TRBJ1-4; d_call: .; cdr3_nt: TGCGCCAGCAGTATAGGGGATCGGGGGGTCCGTAATGAAAAACTGTTTTTT; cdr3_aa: CASSIGDRGVRNEKLFF
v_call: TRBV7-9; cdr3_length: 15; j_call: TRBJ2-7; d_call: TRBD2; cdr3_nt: TGTGCCAGCAGCAAAGCGCTAGCGGGAGGATACGAGCAGTACTTC; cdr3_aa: CASSKALAGGYEQYF
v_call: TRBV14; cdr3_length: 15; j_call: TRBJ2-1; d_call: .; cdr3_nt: TGTGCCAGCAGCCAAGTGGCCTTGTCCTACAATGAGCAGTTCTTC; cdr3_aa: CASSQVALSYNEQFF
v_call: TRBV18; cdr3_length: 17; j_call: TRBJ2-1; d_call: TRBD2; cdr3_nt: TGTGCCAGCTCACCATCCAGGACTAGCGGGGGGGACAATGAGCAGTTCTTC; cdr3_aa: CASSPSRTSGGDNEQFF